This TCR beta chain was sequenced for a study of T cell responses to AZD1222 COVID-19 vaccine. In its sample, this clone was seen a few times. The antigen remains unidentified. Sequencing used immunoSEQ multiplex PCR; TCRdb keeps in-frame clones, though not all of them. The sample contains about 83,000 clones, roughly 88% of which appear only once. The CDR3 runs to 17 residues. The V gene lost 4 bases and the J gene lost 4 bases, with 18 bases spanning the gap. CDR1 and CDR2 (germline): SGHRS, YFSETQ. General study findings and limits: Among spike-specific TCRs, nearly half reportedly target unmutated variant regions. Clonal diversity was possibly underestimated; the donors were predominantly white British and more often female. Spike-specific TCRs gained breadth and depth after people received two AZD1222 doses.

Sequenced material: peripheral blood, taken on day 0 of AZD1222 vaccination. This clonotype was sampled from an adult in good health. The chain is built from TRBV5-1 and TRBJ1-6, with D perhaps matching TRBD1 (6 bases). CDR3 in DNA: TGCGCCAGCAGCCTTAAACCGAGGACAGCTTATAATTCACCCCTCCACTTT. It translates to CASSLKPRTAYNSPLHF.